This is a list of T cell receptor beta chains from one sample in a study of T cells and Merkel cell carcinoma outcomes. Sequencing used immunoSEQ multiplex PCR; TCRdb keeps in-frame clones, though not all of them. The table has about 15,000 clones, more than 80% seen once. The sample taken for sequencing was tumor tissue from Merkel cell carcinoma. These TCRs come from a human donor with Merkel cell carcinoma. Both conserved end residues are part of each CDR3. A D gene is named only where the DNA matches it firmly. Clone size is shown for a subset of rows, as once, few, many or a class of expanded clone.

d_gene: TRBD2
v_gene: TRBV5-1
abundance: -
j_gene: TRBJ2-1
CDR3nt: TGCGCCAGCAGCTTGGCTAGCGGGAGGGCCGATGAGCAGTTCTTC
CDR3aa: CASSLASGRADEQFF

d_gene: TRBD2
v_gene: TRBV7-9
abundance: -
j_gene: TRBJ2-2
CDR3nt: TGTGCCAGCAGCTTAAGTTTAGCGGGAGAAGACGGGGAGCTGTTTTTT
CDR3aa: CASSLSLAGEDGELFF

d_gene: -
v_gene: TRBV9
abundance: -
j_gene: TRBJ1-3
CDR3nt: TGTGCCAGCAGCGTTACCGACTCTGGAAACACCATATATTTT
CDR3aa: CASSVTDSGNTIYF

d_gene: TRBD1
v_gene: TRBV23-1
abundance: -
j_gene: TRBJ2-1
CDR3nt: TGCGCCAGCAGATTTAGGACAGGGAAGTACAATGAGCAGTTCTTC
CDR3aa: CASRFRTGKYNEQFF

d_gene: -
v_gene: TRBV27
abundance: -
j_gene: TRBJ2-3
CDR3nt: TGTGCCAGCAGTTGGCAGGGTCGTGGAGATACGCAGTATTTT
CDR3aa: CASSWQGRGDTQYF

d_gene: TRBD1
v_gene: TRBV2
abundance: -
j_gene: TRBJ1-1
CDR3nt: TGTGCCAGCAGGACAGGGCACACTGAAGCTTTCTTT
CDR3aa: CASRTGHTEAFF

d_gene: -
v_gene: TRBV2
abundance: -
j_gene: TRBJ2-7
CDR3nt: TGTGCCAGCAGCGCATCACGGGACGAGCAGTACTTC
CDR3aa: CASSASRDEQYF

d_gene: TRBD2
v_gene: TRBV7-9
abundance: -
j_gene: TRBJ2-7
CDR3nt: TGTGCCAGCAGTTGGGGACTAGTCAACGAGCAGTACTTC
CDR3aa: CASSWGLVNEQYF

d_gene: -
v_gene: TRBV6-1
abundance: -
j_gene: TRBJ2-7
CDR3nt: TGTGCCAGCAGTGAAGCCAGGGGCGGCTACGAGCAGTACTTC
CDR3aa: CASSEARGGYEQYF

d_gene: TRBD1
v_gene: TRBV5-1
abundance: -
j_gene: TRBJ1-2
CDR3nt: TGCGCCAGCAGCCGGGGGACAGGGGATGACTATGGCTACACCTTC
CDR3aa: CASSRGTGDDYGYTF

d_gene: -
v_gene: TRBV6-1
abundance: -
j_gene: TRBJ2-7
CDR3nt: TGTGCCAGCAGTGAAAGGTTTGGGGGGTACTCCTACGAGCAGTACTTC
CDR3aa: CASSERFGGYSYEQYF

d_gene: TRBD1
v_gene: TRBV28
abundance: -
j_gene: TRBJ2-7
CDR3nt: TGTGCCAGCAGAACAGGGGGCAGTGGCTACGAGCAGTACTTC
CDR3aa: CASRTGGSGYEQYF

d_gene: -
v_gene: TRBV5-1
abundance: -
j_gene: TRBJ1-1
CDR3nt: TGCGCTAGCAGCTCGCGTCTTGGGAACACTGAAGCTTTCTTT
CDR3aa: CASSSRLGNTEAFF

d_gene: TRBD1
v_gene: TRBV14
abundance: few
j_gene: TRBJ1-2
CDR3nt: TGTGCCAGCAGCCAAGGAACATCCAGGGGGTACTCGGGCTATGGCTACACCTTC
CDR3aa: CASSQGTSRGYSGYGYTF

d_gene: -
v_gene: TRBV28
abundance: -
j_gene: TRBJ1-2
CDR3nt: TGTGCCAGCAGTTTACAGGTGGAGGTTGGTGGCTACACCTTC
CDR3aa: CASSLQVEVGGYTF

d_gene: TRBD1
v_gene: TRBV23-1
abundance: -
j_gene: TRBJ1-1
CDR3nt: TGCGCCAGCAGTCAAGACAGGGGGGTAAACACTGAAGCTTTCTTT
CDR3aa: CASSQDRGVNTEAFF

d_gene: -
v_gene: TRBV4-1
abundance: -
j_gene: TRBJ1-5
CDR3nt: TGCGCCAGCAGCCAAGATGAGGTTGGTCAGCCCCAGCATTTT
CDR3aa: CASSQDEVGQPQHF